The subject of this entry is one T cell receptor beta chain. The data stem from a study of CD8+CD57+ T cells in acquired aplastic anemia. For the study at large: The average for DNA from sorted CD4+ and CD8+ cells was 3.2 ug.

The use of genomic DNA as template underpinned the TCR beta VDJ and CDR3 profiling. TCRdb re-called the reads through MiXCR, storing one row per CDR3 protein. The table has more than 150,000 distinct CDR3 sequences, about 44% seen once. All patients picked for sequencing had shown, by flow cytometry, an expansion of CD8+CD57+ cells. This CDR3 is built from 15 residues. The germline gives CDR1 SGHTA, CDR2 FQGNSA. The V gene end was trimmed by 5 bases and the J gene end by 0 bases; junction bases not matched to a gene: 7. Sequencing used sorted CD4+, CD8+, or CD8+CD57+ T cells (not recorded which) from PBMCs. V gene TRBV7-2 combines with J gene TRBJ2-7; TRBD1 matches at 7 bases. This TCR was recovered from a human donor with aplastic anemia. CDR3 sequence reads: CASSAVQGYSYEQYF. DNA of the CDR3: TGTGCCAGCAGCGCGGTACAGGGGTACTCCTACGAGCAGTACTTC.